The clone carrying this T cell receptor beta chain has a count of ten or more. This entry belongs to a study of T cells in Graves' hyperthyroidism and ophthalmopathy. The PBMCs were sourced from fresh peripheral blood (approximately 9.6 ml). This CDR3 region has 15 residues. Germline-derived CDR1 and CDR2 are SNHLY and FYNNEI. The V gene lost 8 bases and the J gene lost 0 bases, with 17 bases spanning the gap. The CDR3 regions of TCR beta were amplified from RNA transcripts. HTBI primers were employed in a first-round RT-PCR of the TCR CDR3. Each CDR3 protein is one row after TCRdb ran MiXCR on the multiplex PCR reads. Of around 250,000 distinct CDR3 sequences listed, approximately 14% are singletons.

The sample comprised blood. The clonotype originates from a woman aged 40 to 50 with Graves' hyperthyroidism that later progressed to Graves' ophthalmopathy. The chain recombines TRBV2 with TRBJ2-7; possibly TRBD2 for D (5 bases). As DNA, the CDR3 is TGTGCCAGCTCCCTAGGACTGGTAAGCTCCTACGAGCAGTACTTC. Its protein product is CASSLGLVSSYEQYF.